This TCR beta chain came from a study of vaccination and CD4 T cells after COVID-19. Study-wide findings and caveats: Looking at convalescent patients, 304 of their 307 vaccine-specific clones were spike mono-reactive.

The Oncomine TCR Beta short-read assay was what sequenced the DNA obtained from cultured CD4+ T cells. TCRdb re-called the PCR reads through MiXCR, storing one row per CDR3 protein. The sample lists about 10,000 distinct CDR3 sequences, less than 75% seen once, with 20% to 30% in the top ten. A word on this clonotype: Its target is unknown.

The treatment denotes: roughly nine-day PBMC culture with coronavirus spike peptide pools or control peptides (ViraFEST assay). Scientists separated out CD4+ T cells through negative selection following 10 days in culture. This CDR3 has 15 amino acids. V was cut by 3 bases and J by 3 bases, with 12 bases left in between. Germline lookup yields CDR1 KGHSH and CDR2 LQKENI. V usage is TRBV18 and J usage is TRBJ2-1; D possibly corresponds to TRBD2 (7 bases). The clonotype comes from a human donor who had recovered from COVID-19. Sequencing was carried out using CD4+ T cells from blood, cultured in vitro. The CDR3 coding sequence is TGTGCCAGCTCACCTCGGGGGGCGGTCTACAATGAGCAGTTCTTC. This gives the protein CASSPRGAVYNEQFF.